Below, 6 T cell receptor beta chains from the same sample are listed, as sequenced in a study of cytomegalovirus exposure and HLA in healthy donors. 13 Jbeta primers and 60 Vbeta primers were used for the PCR. The repertoire was sequenced with immunoSEQ multiplex PCR; TCRdb's copy has only in-frame clones and lacks some. This sample yields hundreds of thousands of clones, of which roughly 80% are seen a single time; about 0.2% belongs to the top ten. Input material: PBMCs. These receptor sequences come from a girl between 2 and 10 years old in good health and CMV-seronegative.

This CDR3 reads CASTGLAGESSYNEQFF. DNA for the CDR3: TGCGCCAGCACCGGACTAGCGGGGGAGAGCTCCTACAATGAGCAGTTCTTC. V is TRBV5-1 and J is TRBJ2-1, with TRBD2 matching over 13 bases. This CDR3 is 17 amino acids long. V lost 6 bases and J lost 0; bases outside the gene matches: 6. CDR1 and CDR2 from the germline V gene are SGHRS and YFSETQ. Full variable domain (outside the CDR3, taken from reference TRBV5-1 and TRBJ2-1): KAGVTQTPRYLIKTRGQQVTLSCSPISGHRSVSWYQQTPGQGLQFLFEYFSETQRNKGNFPGRFSGRQFSNSRSEMNVSTLELGDSALYLCASTGLAGESSYNEQFFGPGTRLTVL.

This clone occurred a few times. The chain is built from TRBV14 and TRBJ2-5; 7 bases fit TRBD2. Looked up from germline, CDR1 is SGHDN and CDR2 is FVKESK. With 4 bases clipped from V and 12 bases from J, the junction kept 14 bases outside the gene matches. This CDR3 has 14 residues. CDR3: CASSLSGTKLVEYF. CDR3 coding DNA: TGTGCCAGCAGCCTTAGTGGGACTAAACTGGTGGAGTACTTC.

The rearrangement links TRBV4-1 to TRBJ1-5; weak D call: TRBD1 (6 bases). In germline, CDR1 is MGHRA, CDR2 YSYEKL. The CDR3 is made up of 15 amino acids. V was pared by 3 bases and J by 0 bases, with 9 bases between. The CDR3 DNA reads TGCGCCAGCAGCCACGTGGACAGTAGCAATCAGCCCCAGCATTTT. It yields the protein CASSHVDSSNQPQHF.

The chain employs TRBV5-1 and TRBJ2-3, with a weak D call TRBD2 (6 bases). This CDR3 has 15 amino acids. V was shortened by 4 bases and J by 0 bases, with 12 bases between the two germline ends. Germline loops: CDR1 SGHRS, CDR2 YFSETQ. CDR3 amino acids: CASSPGGSSTDTQYF. The CDR3 DNA reads TGCGCCAGCAGCCCCGGGGGTTCTAGCACAGATACGCAGTATTTT.

The genes are TRBV4-2 and TRBJ1-4, with D perhaps TRBD1 (5 bases). Germline CDR1 is LGHNA and CDR2 is YNFKEQ. Trimming shortened V by 0 bases and J by 4 bases, and 18 bases separated the two germline ends. This CDR3 region has 18 residues. CDR3 DNA sequence: TGTGCCAGCAGCCAAGATTGGGCGGGGGTCTTTGGTAATGAAAAACTGTTTTTT. It yields the protein CASSQDWAGVFGNEKLFF.

V gene TRBV6-6 combines with J gene TRBJ1-2, with D tentatively TRBD1 (6 bases). Germline CDR1 MNHNY, CDR2 SVGAGI (reference sequence). There are 13 residues in the CDR3. Deletions cut 2 bases from V and 4 bases from J, with 8 bases between. The DNA for the CDR3 is TGTGCCAGCAGTTACCAGGGGACCTATGGCTACACCTTC. Translation gives CASSYQGTYGYTF.